The clone carrying this TCR beta chain was observed a few times. As yet, its antigen is unknown. The sample originates from a study of T cells in Graves' hyperthyroidism and ophthalmopathy. The wider study: Prior to any treatment, at the point of initial diagnosis, peripheral blood was collected.

Exclusion followed for patients with uncontrolled infection, other autoimmune disease, pregnancy or lactation. Study-wide findings and caveats: Blood also showed most of the thyroid clonotypes that were expanded above 0.001. Model-based prediction identified ophthalmopathy a median 6.5 months prior to its onset.

The trim removed 5 bases at V and 2 bases at J, leaving 5 bases unmatched. The CDR3 has 15 amino acids. Germline CDR1 is SEHNR and CDR2 is FQNEAQ (reference sequence). TCR beta CDR3 regions were amplified from RNA transcripts. The study used the HTBI primer set for a first-round RT-PCR of the TCR CDR3. TCRdb re-called the multiplex PCR reads through MiXCR, storing one row per CDR3 protein. This sample carries a few hundred thousand distinct CDR3 sequences, about 15% of them seen once, and the ten largest clones take roughly 14%. The chain employs TRBV7-9 and TRBJ2-7, with 11 bases identical to TRBD2. This sequence originates from a woman in her forties with Graves' hyperthyroidism that later progressed to Graves' ophthalmopathy. Material: blood. The CDR3 coding sequence is TGTGCCAGCAGCGTTAGCGGGAGGGATCCCTACGAGCAGTACTTC. Protein: CASSVSGRDPYEQYF.